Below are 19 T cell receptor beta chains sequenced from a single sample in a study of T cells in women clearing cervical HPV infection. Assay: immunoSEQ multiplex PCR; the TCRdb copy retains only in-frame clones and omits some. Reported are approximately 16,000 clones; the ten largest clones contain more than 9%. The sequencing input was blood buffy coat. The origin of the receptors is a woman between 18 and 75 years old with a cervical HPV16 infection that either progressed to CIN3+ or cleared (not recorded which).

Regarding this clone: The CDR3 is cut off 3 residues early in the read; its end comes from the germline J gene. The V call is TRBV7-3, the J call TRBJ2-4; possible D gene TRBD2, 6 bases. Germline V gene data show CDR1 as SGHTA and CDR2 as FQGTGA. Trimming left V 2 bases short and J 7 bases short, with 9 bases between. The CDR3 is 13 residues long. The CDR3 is CASSLGGVNIQYF. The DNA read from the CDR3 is TGTGCCAGCAGCTTAGGAGGGGTCAACATT.

This CDR3 is CAWSVQGGETQYF. The DNA read from the CDR3 is TGTGCCTGGAGTGTACAGGGTGGAGAGACC. This chain uses TRBV30 with TRBJ2-5, with D possibly TRBD1 on 6 matching bases. The read halts 3 residues ahead of the CDR3 end, with the missing end drawn from the germline J gene. The V and J ends lost 0 bases and 4 bases respectively, with 9 bases between them. In germline, CDR1 is GTSNPN, CDR2 SVGIG (reference sequence). This CDR3 region has 13 residues.

This chain's CDR3 is CASNGQGNYEQYF. The covered CDR3 bases are TGTGCCAGCAATGGACAGGGGAATTACGAG. V gene TRBV2 combines with J gene TRBJ2-7; 9 bases line up with TRBD1. The observed sequence ends 3 residues before the CDR3 terminus, with the missing tail filled in from the germline J gene. The CDR3 length is 13 residues. The V gene's germline CDR1 is SNHLY and CDR2 FYNNEI. Germline trimming cut 7 bases from V and 4 bases from J; bases unmatched to any gene: 5.

Incomplete CDR3 DNA: TGTGCCTGGAGTGTGGGGACTAGCGGGAGGGGTGAG. It encodes CAWSVGTSGRGE. The whole CDR3 reads CAWSVGTSGRGEQFF. The V and J genes are TRBV30 and TRBJ2-1; TRBD2 matches 16 bases. The read terminates 3 residues before the CDR3 end, so the remaining end is supplied by the germline J gene. V dropped 0 bases and J dropped 9; count of bases not matched to a gene: 2. The germline V gene encodes CDR1 GTSNPN and CDR2 SVGIG (reference sequence). The CDR3 length is 15 residues.

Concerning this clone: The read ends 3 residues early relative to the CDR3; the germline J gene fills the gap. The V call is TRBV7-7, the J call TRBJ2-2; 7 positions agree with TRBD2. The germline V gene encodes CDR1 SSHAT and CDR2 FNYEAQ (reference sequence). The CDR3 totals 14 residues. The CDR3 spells CASRLGRESGELFF. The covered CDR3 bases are TGTGCTAGCCGCCTAGGGCGGGAGTCCGGGGAG.

The sequenced part of the CDR3 DNA is TGTGCCAGCAGCTTTCCCTATCAGCCC. Its translation is CASSFPYQP. The full-length CDR3 reads as CASSFPYQPQHF. The chain combines TRBV7-9 with TRBJ1-5; D ambiguous. The observed sequence ends 3 residues before the CDR3 terminus, with the missing tail filled in from the germline J gene. Germline CDR1 SEHNR, CDR2 FQNEAQ (reference sequence). This CDR3 is built from 12 residues. V dropped 3 bases and J dropped 5 bases, with 5 bases sitting between them.

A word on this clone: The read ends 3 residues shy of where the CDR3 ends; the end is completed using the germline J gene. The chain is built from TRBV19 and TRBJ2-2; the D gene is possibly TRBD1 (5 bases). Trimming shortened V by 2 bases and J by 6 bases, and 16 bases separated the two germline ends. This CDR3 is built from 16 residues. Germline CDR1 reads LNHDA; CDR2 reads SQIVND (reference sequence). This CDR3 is CASSIIGASTAGELFF. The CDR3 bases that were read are TGTGCCAGTAGTATAATAGGGGCCAGTACGGCCGGGGAG.

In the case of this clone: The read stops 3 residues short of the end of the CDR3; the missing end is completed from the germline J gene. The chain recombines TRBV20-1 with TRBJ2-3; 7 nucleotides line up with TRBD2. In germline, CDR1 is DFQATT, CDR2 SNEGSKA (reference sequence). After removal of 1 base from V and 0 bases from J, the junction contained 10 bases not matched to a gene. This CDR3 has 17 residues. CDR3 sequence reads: CSARGGDGGTSTDTQYF. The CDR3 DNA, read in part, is TGCAGTGCTAGAGGGGGCGACGGGGGGACTAGCACAGATACG.

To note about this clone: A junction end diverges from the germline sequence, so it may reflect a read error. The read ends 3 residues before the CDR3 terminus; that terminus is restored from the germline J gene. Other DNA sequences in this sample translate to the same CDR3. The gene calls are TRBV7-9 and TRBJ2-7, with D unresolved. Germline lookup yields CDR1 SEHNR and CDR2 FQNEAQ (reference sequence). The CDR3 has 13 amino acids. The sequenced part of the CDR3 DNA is TGTTCCAGCAGCCTAAACCGGGCCTACGAG. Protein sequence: CSSSLNRAYE. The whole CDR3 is CSSSLNRAYEQYF.

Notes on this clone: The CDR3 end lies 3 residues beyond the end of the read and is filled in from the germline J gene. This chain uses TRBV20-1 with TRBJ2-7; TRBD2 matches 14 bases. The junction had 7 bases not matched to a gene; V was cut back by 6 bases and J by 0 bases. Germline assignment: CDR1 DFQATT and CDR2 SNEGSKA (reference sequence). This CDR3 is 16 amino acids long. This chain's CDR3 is CSASGTSGGDSYEQYF. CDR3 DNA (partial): TGCAGTGCCTCCGGGACTAGCGGGGGCGACTCCTACGAG.

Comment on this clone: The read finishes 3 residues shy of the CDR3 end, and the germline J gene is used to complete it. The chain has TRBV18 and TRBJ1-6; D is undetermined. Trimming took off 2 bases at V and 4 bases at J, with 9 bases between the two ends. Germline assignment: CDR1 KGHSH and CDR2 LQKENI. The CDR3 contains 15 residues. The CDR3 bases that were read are TGTGCCAGCTCACCAAAGGCACCGTATAATTCACCC. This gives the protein CASSPKAPYNSP. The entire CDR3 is CASSPKAPYNSPLHF.

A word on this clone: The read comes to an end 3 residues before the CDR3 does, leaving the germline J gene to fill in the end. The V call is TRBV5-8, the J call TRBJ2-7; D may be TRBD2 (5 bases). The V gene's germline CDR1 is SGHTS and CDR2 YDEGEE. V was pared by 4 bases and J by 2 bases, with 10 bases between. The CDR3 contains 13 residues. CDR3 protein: CASSLRGTYEQYF. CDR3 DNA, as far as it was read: TGTGCCAGCAGCCTCCGGGGAACCTACGAG.

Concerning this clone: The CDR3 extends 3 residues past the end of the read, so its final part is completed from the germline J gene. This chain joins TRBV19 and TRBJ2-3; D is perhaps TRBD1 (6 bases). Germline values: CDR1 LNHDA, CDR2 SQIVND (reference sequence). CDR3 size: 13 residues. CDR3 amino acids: CASSIRGQETQYF. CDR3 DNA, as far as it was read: TGTGCCAGTAGTATCAGGGGACAAGAGACG.

The sequenced part of the CDR3 DNA is TGCAGTGCTTTACCACTAGCGGGGGGGTTTGCAGATACG. Translation: CSALPLAGGFADT. The CDR3 reads in full as CSALPLAGGFADTQYF. This sequence joins TRBV20-1 and TRBJ2-3; 13 bases agree with TRBD2. Coverage ceases 3 residues before the CDR3 finishes, and the germline J gene fills in the end. J gave up 4 bases and V 5 bases, and 9 bases lay outside the gene matches. The germline CDR1 and CDR2 sequences are DFQATT and SNEGSKA (reference sequence). CDR3 length: 16 amino acids.

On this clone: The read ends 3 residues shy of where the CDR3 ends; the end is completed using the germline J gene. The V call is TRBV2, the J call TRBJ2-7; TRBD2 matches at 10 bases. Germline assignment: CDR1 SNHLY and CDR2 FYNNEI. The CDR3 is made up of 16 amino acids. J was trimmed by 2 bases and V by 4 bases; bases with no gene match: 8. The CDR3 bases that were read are TGTGCCAGCAGTGCCCCTCGGACTAGCGGAACCTACGAG. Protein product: CASSAPRTSGTYE. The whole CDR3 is CASSAPRTSGTYEQYF.

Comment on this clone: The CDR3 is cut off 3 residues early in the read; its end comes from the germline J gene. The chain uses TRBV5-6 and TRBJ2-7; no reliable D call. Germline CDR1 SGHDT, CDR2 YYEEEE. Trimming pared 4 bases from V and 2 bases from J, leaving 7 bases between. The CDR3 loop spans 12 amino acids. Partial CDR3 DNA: TGTGCCAGCAGCCGGGTCGCCTACGAG. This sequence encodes CASSRVAYE. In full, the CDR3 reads CASSRVAYEQYF.

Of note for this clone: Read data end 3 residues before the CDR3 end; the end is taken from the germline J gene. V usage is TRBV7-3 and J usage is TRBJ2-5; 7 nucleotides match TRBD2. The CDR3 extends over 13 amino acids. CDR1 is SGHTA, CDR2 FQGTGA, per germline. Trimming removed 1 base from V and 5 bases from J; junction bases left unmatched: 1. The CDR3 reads CASSLMREETQYF. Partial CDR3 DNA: TGTGCCAGCAGCTTAATGCGGGAGGAGACC.

The CDR3: CASSIQGDNEQFF. The DNA read from the CDR3 is TGTGCCAGTAGTATACAGGGTGACAATGAG. The V and J genes are TRBV19 and TRBJ2-1, with D perhaps TRBD1 (5 bases). The CDR3 end falls 3 residues outside the read, so it is completed with the germline J gene. This CDR3 is built from 13 residues. Trimming took off 2 bases at V and 5 bases at J, with 7 bases between the two ends. Germline CDR1 LNHDA, CDR2 SQIVND (reference sequence).

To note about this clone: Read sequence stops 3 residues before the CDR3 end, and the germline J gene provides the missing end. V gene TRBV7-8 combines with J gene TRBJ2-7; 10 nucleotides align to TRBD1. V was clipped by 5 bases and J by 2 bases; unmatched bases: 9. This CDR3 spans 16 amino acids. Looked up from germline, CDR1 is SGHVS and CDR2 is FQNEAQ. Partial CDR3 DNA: TGTGCCAGCAGCAGACTCCCCGGGACAGGGGCCTACGAG. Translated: CASSRLPGTGAYE. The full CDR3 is CASSRLPGTGAYEQYF.